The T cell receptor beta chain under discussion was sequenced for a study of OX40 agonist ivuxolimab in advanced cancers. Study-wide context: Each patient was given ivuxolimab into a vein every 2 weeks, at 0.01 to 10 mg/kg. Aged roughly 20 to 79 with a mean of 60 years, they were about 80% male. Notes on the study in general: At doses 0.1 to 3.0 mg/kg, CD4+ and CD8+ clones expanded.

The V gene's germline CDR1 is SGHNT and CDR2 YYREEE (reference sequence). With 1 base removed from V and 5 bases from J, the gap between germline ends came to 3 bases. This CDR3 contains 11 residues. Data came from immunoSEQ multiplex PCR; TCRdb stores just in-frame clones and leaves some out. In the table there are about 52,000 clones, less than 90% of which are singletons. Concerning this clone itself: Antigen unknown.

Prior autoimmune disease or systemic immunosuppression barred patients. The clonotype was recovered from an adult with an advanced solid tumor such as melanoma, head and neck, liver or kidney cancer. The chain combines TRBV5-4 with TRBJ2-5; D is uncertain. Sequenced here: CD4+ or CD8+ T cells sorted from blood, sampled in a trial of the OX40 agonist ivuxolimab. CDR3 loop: CASSLRETQYF. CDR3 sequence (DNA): TGTGCCAGCAGCTTGCGGGAGACCCAGTACTTC.